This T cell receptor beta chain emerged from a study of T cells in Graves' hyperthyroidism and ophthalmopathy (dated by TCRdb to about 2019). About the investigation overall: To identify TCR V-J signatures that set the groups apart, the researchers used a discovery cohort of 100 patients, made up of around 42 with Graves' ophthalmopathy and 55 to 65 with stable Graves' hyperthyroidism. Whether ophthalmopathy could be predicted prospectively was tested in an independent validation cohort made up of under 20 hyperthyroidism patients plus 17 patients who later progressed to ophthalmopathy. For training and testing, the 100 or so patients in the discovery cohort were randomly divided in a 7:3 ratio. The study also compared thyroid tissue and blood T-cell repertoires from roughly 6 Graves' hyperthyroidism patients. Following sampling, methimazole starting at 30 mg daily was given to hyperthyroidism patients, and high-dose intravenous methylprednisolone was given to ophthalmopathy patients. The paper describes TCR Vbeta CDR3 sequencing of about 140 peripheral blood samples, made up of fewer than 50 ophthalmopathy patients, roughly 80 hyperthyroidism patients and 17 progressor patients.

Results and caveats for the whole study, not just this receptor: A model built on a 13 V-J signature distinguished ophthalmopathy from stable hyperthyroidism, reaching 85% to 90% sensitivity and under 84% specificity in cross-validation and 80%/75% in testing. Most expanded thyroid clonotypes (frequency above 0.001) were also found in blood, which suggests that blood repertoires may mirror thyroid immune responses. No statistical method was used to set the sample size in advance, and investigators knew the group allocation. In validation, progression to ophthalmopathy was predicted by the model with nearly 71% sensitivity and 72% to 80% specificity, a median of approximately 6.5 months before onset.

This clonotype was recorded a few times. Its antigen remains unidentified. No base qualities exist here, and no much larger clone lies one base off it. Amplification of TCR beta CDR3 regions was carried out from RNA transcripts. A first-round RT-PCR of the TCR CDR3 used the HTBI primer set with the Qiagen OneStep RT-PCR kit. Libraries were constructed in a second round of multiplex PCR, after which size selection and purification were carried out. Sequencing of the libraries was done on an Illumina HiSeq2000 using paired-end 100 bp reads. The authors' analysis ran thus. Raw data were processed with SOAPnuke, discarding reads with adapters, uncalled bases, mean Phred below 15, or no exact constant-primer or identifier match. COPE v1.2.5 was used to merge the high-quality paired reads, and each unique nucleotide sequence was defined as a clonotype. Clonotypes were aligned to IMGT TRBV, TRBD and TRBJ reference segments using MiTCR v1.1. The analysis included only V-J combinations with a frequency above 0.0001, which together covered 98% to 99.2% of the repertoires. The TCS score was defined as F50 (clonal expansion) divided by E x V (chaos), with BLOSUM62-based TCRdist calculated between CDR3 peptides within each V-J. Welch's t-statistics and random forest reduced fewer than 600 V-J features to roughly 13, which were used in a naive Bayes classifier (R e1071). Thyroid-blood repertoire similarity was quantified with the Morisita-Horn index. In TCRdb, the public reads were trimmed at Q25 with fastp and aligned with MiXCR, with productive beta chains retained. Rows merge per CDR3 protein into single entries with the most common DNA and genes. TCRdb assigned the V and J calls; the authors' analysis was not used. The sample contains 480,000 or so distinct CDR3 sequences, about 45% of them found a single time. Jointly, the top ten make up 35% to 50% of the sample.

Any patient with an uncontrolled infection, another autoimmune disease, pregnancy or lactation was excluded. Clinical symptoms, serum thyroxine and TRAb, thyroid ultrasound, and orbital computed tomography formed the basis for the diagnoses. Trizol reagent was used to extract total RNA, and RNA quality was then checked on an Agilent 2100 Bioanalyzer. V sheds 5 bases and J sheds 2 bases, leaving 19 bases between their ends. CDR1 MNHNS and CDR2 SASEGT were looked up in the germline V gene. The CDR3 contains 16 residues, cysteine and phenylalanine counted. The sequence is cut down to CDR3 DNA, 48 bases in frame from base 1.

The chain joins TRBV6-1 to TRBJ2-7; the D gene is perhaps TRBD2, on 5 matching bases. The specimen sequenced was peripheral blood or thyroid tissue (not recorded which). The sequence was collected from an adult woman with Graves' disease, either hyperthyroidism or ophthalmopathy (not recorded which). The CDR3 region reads CASSLVSGRTTYEQYF. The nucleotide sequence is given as TGTGCCAGCAGTTTAGTCAGCGGACGTACAACCTACGAGCAGTACTTC.